This TCR beta chain is drawn from a study of identical twins. MiXCR, run by TCRdb on the 5' RACE reads, gives a single entry per CDR3 protein. Of approximately 1.8 million distinct CDR3 sequences listed, roughly a third are singletons. Germline CDR1 reads LNHDA; CDR2 reads SQIVND (reference sequence). This CDR3 region has 15 residues. This clonotype has only one observation. This chain uses TRBV19 with TRBJ2-1; TRBD2 agrees at 10 bases. The DNA end lines up better with TRBJ2-7; the J call may be wrong. The sample comprised cord blood. The sequence was collected from a newborn girl in good health. The CDR3 DNA follows: TGTGCCAGTAGTAAAGAGCGGGGGGGCTACAATGAGCAGTACTTC. The encoded protein is CASSKERGGYNEQYF.